These 9 T cell receptor beta chains share one sample of origin, sequenced in a study of CD8+ T cells in alopecia areata (dated by TCRdb to 2016 to 2019). The library relied on the immunoSEQ multiplex PCR assay. For TCR sequencing, RNA was extracted from every sample and reverse transcribed into cDNA to serve as template. TCRdb obtained this table from immuneACCESS and retained in-frame rearrangements with V and J assigned. These tables miss some clones; where compared with another copy, unresolved V genes account for less than half of the shortfall, and the remainder is unexplained. Within this sample are about 150,000 clones, with around 47% of them counted one time only. Clones ranked in the top ten supply 6.5% to 7.5% of the sample. The sequencing input was CD4+ T cells sorted from blood. The receptors originated from a human donor with alopecia areata.

The rearrangement uses TRBV29-1 and TRBJ1-1; the D is unclear. The ends were cut back, 7 bases at V and 4 bases at J, with 16 bases in the middle. The germline V gene has CDR1 SQVTM and CDR2 ANQGSEA. The CDR3 contains 13 residues. The CDR3 coding sequence is TGCAGCGCCCGGACCTTCGAGGGCACTGAAGCTTTCTTT. As protein: CSARTFEGTEAFF.

This clone was recorded a few times. V gene TRBV18 combines with J gene TRBJ2-5; no clear D. The germline V gene has CDR1 KGHSH and CDR2 LQKENI. V gave up 0 bases and J gave up 1 base, with 6 bases separating them. The CDR3 covers 14 residues. CDR3 DNA sequence: TGTGCCAGCTCACCACCGAACGGCCAAGAGACCCAGTACTTC. It encodes CASSPPNGQETQYF.

Regarding this clone: Other DNA sequences in the same sample also yield this CDR3. The chain joins TRBV5-1 to TRBJ2-2, with D possibly TRBD1 on 5 matching bases. The CDR3 sequence is 14 residues long. Germline lookup yields CDR1 SGHRS and CDR2 YFSETQ. V was shortened by 2 bases and J by 1 base, with 6 bases between the two germline ends. CDR3: CASSLTGNTGELFF. The CDR3 DNA reads as TGCGCCAGCAGCTTAACAGGGAACACCGGGGAGCTGTTTTTT.

This chain connects TRBV5-1 to TRBJ1-2, with 7 bases matching TRBD1. The V gene's germline CDR1 is SGHRS and CDR2 YFSETQ. The CDR3 length is 16 residues. J was trimmed by 4 bases and V by 0 bases; bases with no gene match: 9. The CDR3 here is CASSLAWTGPSYGYTF. CDR3 DNA sequence: TGCGCCAGCAGCTTGGCCTGGACAGGCCCCTCCTATGGCTACACCTTC.

This clone was recorded a few times. The V and J genes are TRBV7-3 and TRBJ2-1; D call uncertain. Germline values: CDR1 SGHTA, CDR2 FQGTGA. Trimming cost V 5 bases and J 8 bases, with 13 bases left between them. The CDR3 has 13 residues. CDR3 sequence: CASSPQFGHEQFF. Written as DNA, the CDR3 is TGTGCCAGCAGCCCCCAGTTTGGGCATGAGCAGTTCTTC.

This clone was recorded a few times. V gene TRBV6-6 combines with J gene TRBJ1-5; D not certain. CDR3 length: 13 residues. The ends were cut back, 3 bases at V and 5 bases at J, with 8 bases in the middle. CDR1 is MNHNY, CDR2 SVGAGI, per germline (reference sequence). The CDR3, as DNA: TGTGCCAGCAGTTATGGGCAATATCAGCCCCAGCATTTT. Translation gives CASSYGQYQPQHF.

This clone was counted between two and nine times. The chain uses TRBV7-2 and TRBJ2-5; D is ambiguous. This CDR3 is built from 14 residues. CDR1 SGHTA and CDR2 FQGNSA come from the germline V gene. Trimming removed 5 bases at V and 6 bases at J, with 16 bases between. Written as DNA, the CDR3 is TGTGCCAGCAGCATAGAAACGGTCTCCAAGACCCAGTACTTC. It codes for CASSIETVSKTQYF.

The chain combines TRBV7-9 with TRBJ2-1, with D perhaps TRBD1 or TRBD2 (5 bases each). Trimming removed 4 bases at V and 4 bases at J, with 14 bases between. Germline V CDR1 and CDR2: SEHNR, FQNEAQ (reference sequence). The CDR3 runs to 15 residues. CDR3 loop: CASSSTGTTYNEQFF. The CDR3 DNA is TGTGCCAGCAGCTCGACCGGGACCACTTACAATGAGCAGTTCTTC.

The chain joins TRBV28 to TRBJ2-1, with 10 bases fitting TRBD1. Germline V CDR1 and CDR2: MDHEN, SYDVKM. Losses at the gene ends were 5 bases for V and 6 bases for J; bases not matched to a gene: 7. This CDR3 is 15 amino acids long. The DNA for the CDR3 is TGTGCCAGCAGTGCCGGGACAGGGGTGTCCAATGAGCAGTTCTTC. Translation: CASSAGTGVSNEQFF.